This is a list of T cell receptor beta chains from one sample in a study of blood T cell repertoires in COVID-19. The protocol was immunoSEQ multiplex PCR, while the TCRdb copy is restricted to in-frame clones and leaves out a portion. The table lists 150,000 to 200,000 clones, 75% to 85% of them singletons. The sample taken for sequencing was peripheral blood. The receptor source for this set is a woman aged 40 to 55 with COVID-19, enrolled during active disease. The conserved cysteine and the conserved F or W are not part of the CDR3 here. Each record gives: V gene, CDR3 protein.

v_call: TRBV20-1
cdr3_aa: SATPGGYT

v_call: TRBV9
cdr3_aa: ASSVRPTGELF

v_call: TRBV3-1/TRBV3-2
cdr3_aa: ASSQGGGQD

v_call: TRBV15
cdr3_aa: ATGTGEFTEAF

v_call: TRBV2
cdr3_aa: ASSRDRGPYEQY

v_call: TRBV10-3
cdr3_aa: AISETIGVTGQPQH

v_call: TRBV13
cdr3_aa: ASRPLGAGNTIY

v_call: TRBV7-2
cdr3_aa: ASSDVSGGGHWEQY

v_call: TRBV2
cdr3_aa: ASSGLAGTSDTQY

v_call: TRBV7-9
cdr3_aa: ASNPSGQGAGYT

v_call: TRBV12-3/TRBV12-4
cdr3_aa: ASSLGQAYGYT

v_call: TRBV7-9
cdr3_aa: ASSLALRGGYETQY

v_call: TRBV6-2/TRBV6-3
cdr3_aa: ASSWDGSGSGANVLT

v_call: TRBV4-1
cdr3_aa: ASSQVPEQGQAF

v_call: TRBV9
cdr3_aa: LYLNEQY

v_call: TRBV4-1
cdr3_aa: ASSQDKGTHNTLEQY

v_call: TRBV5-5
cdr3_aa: ASSPALAGGQNEQF

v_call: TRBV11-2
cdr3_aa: ASSSTGLAGPRSYEQY

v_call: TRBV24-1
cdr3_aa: ATSDHDRRLYEQY

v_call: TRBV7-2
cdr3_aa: ASSPSSGVRHEQF

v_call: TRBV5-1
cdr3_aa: ASSLEQGSTEAF

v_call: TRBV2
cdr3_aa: ASRRTGQETQY

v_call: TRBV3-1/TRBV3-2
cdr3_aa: ASSQRSGTDTQY

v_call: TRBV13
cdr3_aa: ASSPGQWGYT

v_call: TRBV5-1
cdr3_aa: ASSLAAGVRDNEQF

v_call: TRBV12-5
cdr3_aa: ASGLVPPGGKLF

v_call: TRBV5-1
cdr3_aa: ASSLGGRGETQY

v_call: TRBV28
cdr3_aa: ASTSGQLNSPLH

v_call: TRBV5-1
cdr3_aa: ASSLEALGSGELF

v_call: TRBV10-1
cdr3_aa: ASSGVGQKETYQETQY

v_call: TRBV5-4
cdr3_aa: ASSLRTALNTEAF

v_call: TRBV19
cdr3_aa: ASLRSESYSNQPQH

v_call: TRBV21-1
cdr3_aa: ASSKFVGDTGELF

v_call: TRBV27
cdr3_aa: ASSLSAGANSPLH

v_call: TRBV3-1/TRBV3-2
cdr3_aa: ASSQELIRGRETQY

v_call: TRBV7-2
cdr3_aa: ASSLGDSSYNEQF

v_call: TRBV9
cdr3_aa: ASSVTGQGADNYGYT

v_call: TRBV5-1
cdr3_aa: ASSLWEMNTEAF

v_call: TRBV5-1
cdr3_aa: ASSLRGGQGEGEKLF

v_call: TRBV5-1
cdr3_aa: ASSLLAQYEQY

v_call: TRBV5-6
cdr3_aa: ASSLIGGDGYT

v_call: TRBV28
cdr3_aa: ASCLQGTTTDTQY

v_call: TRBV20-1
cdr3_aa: SLSRRYEQY

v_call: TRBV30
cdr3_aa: AGTLGFSYNEQF

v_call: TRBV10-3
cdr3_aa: AISESGVWNTEAF

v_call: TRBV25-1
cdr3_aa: ASMGPGGHGYT

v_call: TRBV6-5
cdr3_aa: ASGGRRANYGYT

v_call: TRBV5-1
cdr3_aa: ASSLEGLNTEAF